The 5 T cell receptor beta chains below were found in one sample sequenced in a study of T cell repertoires in cytomegalovirus infection (dated by TCRdb to the late 2010s). The listed sequencing device is Illumina HiSeq 1500. The public reads were reanalyzed by TCRdb: fastp trimming at Q25, MiXCR alignment, in-frame beta chains only. Merged by CDR3 protein, the rows form single entries marked with the most common genes and DNA. The sample records 450,000 to 650,000 distinct CDR3 sequences, 40% of which are singletons. Clones ranked in the top ten supply over 45% of the sample. Taken with the paper, the label for treatment or condition translates to: in vitro stimulation with specific CMV peptide epitopes to enrich CMV-specific T cells. Antigens for these TCRs are unknown. Here the sequenced sample was cultured PBMCs, taken from culture after CMV antigen stimulation. These receptors all come from a human donor in good health (CMV status not recorded). Some clones in this sample may be carry-over from other donors' samples.

This chain joins TRBV6-5 and TRBJ2-7; 8 bases are shared with TRBD2. The length of the CDR3 is 20 residues. Germline-derived CDR1 and CDR2 are MNHEY and SVGAGI. V was pared by 0 bases and J by 2 bases, with 18 bases of the junction left unmatched. CDR3 sequence (DNA): TGTGCCAGCAGTTACTCCGGGAGGGGCGCGGATGCCGGTGGGGCCTACGAGCAGTACTTC. It is translated as CASSYSGRGADAGGAYEQYF.

In its sample, this clonotype was seen a few times. The chain uses TRBV7-6 and TRBJ2-5, with D possibly matching TRBD2 (5 bases). From germline, CDR1 is SGHVS and CDR2 FNYEAQ. V lost 4 bases and J 5 bases, leaving 14 bases between the germline ends. The CDR3 is made up of 14 amino acids. The CDR3 coding sequence is TGTGCCAGCAGCTCAGTCGGGATTTGGGAGACCCAGTACTTC. This codes for CASSSVGIWETQYF.

This chain's CDR3 is CASSQETRNYEQYF. The CDR3 DNA is TGCGCCAGCAGCCAAGAGACAAGAAATTACGAGCAGTACTTC. The rearrangement links TRBV4-1 to TRBJ2-7; no reliable D call. Germline CDR1 is MGHRA and CDR2 is YSYEKL. V dropped 0 bases and J dropped 4 bases, with 10 bases sitting between them. This CDR3 contains 14 residues.

V gene TRBV7-6 combines with J gene TRBJ2-1; 10 positions match TRBD2. Germline V gene sequence: CDR1 SGHVS, CDR2 FNYEAQ. This CDR3 is 14 amino acids long. The V segment lost 6 bases and the J segment 8 bases; nucleotides outside the gene matches: 7. The CDR3 bases are TGTGCCAGCAGTTTTCTAGCGGGAGTCGATGAGCAGTTCTTC. It translates to CASSFLAGVDEQFF.

V usage is TRBV12-3 or TRBV12-4 and J usage is TRBJ1-2, with D tentatively TRBD1 (6 bases). Trimming removed 2 bases from V and 4 bases from J, with 8 bases in between. The CDR3 has 13 amino acids. The CDR3 loop reads CASSLWGRYGYTF. CDR3 in DNA: TGTGCCAGCAGTTTATGGGGGCGCTATGGCTACACCTTC.